This T cell receptor beta chain was observed in a study of post-analysis software for immune sequencing data. On the study more broadly: Recorded subtypes: relapsing-remitting, secondary progressive, progressive-relapsing; some patients unannotated. General study results and limits: Patients had higher frequencies than controls of four to six TRBV segments, including TRBV5-6, TRBV5-1 and TRBV20-1.

TCR beta libraries were prepared from cDNA with unique molecular identifiers. MiXCR, applied by TCRdb to the PCR reads, yields one record per CDR3 protein. Among hundreds of thousands of distinct CDR3 sequences listed, 40% to 50% were seen once. This clonotype was seen only a few times. The antigen remains undetermined. Germline V gene data show CDR1 as LGHDT and CDR2 as YNNKEL (reference sequence). V shed 1 base, J shed 5 bases, and the junction held 8 bases outside the gene matches. There are 17 residues in the CDR3. The J gene is TRBJ2-4, the V gene TRBV3-1; 10 positions match TRBD1. Sequenced: blood. This clonotype was sampled from a girl under 18 with multiple sclerosis. The CDR3, as DNA: TGTGCCAGCAGCCAAGTTTTAACCGGGACAGGGGAAAACATTCAGTACTTC. Translated, it gives CASSQVLTGTGENIQYF.